This T cell receptor beta chain was recovered during a study of CD8+CD57+ T cells in acquired aplastic anemia. Study background: Sorted CD4+ and CD8+ cells yielded roughly 3 ug of DNA on average.

Whole-study results and caveats: Patients shared some 29 CD8+ CDR3 sequences with controls.

Comment on this clonotype: Its antigen is as yet unknown.

CDR3 size: 12 residues. CDR1 ENHRY and CDR2 SYGVKD come from the germline V gene. V shed 10 bases and J 15 bases; nucleotides not matched to a gene: 7. Profiles of TCR beta VDJ and CDR3 were generated from a genomic DNA template. TCRdb reanalysed the reads using MiXCR and keeps one entry per CDR3 protein. The sample has 100,000 to 150,000 distinct CDR3 sequences, about 40% seen once; the top ten hold approximately 2.6%. Patients picked for sequencing had shown CD8+CD57+ cell expansion detected by flow cytometry. Patients uniformly had severe acquired aplastic anemia. V is TRBV10-3 and J is TRBJ2-1, with 15 positions matching TRBD2. This receptor was identified in a human donor with aplastic anemia. Input material: sorted CD4+, CD8+, or CD8+CD57+ T cells (not recorded which) from PBMCs. The CDR3 sequence is CATRTSGGAGFF. CDR3 nucleotide sequence: TGTGCCACCCGGACTAGCGGGGGGGCAGGGTTCTTC.